This TCR beta chain was obtained from a study of blood T cell repertoires in COVID-19. As for the study in general: Samples of COVID-19 (acute and convalescent) were obtained from the United States, Italy and Spain. The cDNA or gDNA used as material had been derived from T cells, B-cell-depleted T cells, or PBMCs.

CDR1 and CDR2 from the germline V gene are SGHRS and YFSETQ. The V gene lost 3 bases and the J gene lost 9 bases, with 12 bases spanning the gap. CDR3 length: 12 amino acids. Original handling: Amplification with reference gene primers provided the estimates of nucleated cell counts. Only in-frame clones appear in the TCRdb table, and some are missing; sequencing was by immunoSEQ multiplex PCR. D and trimming come from the DNA, and the V and J calls and clone size come from that table. This table holds tens of thousands of clones, 75% to 90% found once. The sequencing sample was made of peripheral blood. This TCR derives from a human donor with acute or convalescent COVID-19. The donor label of this sample is uncertain. The chain carries TRBV5-1 and TRBJ1-1, with D possibly being TRBD1 (6 bases). This chain's CDR3 is CASSSDSAKAFF. The CDR3 DNA follows: TGCGCCAGCAGCTCGGACAGCGCTAAAGCTTTCTTT.